This TCR beta chain comes out of a study of Ad26.COV2.S vaccination and SARS-CoV-2 variants. Study information: The donor belonged to the COV1001 Ad26.COV2.S trial arm. Overall study results and limits: Recipients of either vaccine or placebo displayed similar breadth of non-spike TCRs.

CDR3 length: 14 amino acids. Germline values: CDR1 MNHEY, CDR2 SMNVEV (reference sequence). V lost 8 bases to trimming and J lost 5 bases, with 18 bases between them. In the case of this clone: No antigen is known for it.

The table came from immunoSEQ multiplex PCR; TCRdb's copy has only in-frame clones and leaves some out. The sample consists of 380,000 or so clones, 88% of them appearing once. Treatment noted: over 15 received Ad26.COV2.S at low or high dose, single or two shots; a few received placebo; per-sample allocation not given. Day 63 after the first injection of vaccine or placebo was the sampling time. The chain uses TRBV27 and TRBJ2-5; D remains unclear. This clonotype was obtained from a person aged 18-65 years who received the Ad26.COV2.S COVID-19 vaccine or a placebo. The source was peripheral blood, collected in a trial of Ad26.COV2.S vaccine versus placebo. The chain's CDR3 is CASAPLRVHETQYF. The DNA for the CDR3 is TGTGCCAGCGCCCCCCTTCGGGTACACGAGACCCAGTACTTC.